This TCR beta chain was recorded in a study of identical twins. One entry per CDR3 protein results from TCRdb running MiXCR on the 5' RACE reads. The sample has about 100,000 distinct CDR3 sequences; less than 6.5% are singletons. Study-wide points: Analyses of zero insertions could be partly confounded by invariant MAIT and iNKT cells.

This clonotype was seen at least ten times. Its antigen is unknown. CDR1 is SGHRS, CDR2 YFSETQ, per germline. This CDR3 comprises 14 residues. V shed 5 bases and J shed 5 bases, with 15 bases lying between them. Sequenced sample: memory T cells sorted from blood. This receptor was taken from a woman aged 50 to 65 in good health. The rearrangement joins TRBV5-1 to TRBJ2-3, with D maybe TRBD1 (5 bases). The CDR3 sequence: CASSSGLGEDTQYF. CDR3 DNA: TGCGCCAGCAGTTCAGGGTTAGGTGAAGATACGCAGTATTTT.